Detailed here is one T cell receptor (beta chain). The entry originates in a study of metastatic and nonmetastatic thyroid tumors. Study-wide background: Malignant and benign thyroid patients had repertoires compared in peripheral blood and tumor or nodule tissue.

TCRdb re-analyzed the PCR reads through MiXCR. Of approximately 11,000 clones listed, around 27% are singletons. Thyroid surgery had not been preceded by any treatment in any patient. This TCR was sampled from a male donor with papillary thyroid cancer or a benign thyroid nodule (not recorded which). Some clones in this sample may be carry-over from other donors' samples. Source material: adjacent normal tissue.

The CDR3 nucleotides are TGCAGTGCTAATAGCCTGGGGCTAGCGGAAGAAGATACGCAGTATTTT. It is translated as CSANSLGLAEEDTQYF. The chain carries TRBV20-1 and TRBJ2-3; 7 positions agree with TRBD2. With V trimmed by 4 bases and J by 5 bases, 15 bases remained unmatched. The CDR3 length is 16 residues. In germline, CDR1 is DFQATT, CDR2 SNEGSKA (reference sequence).